This TCR beta chain stems from a study of T cells in Graves' hyperthyroidism and ophthalmopathy. Used for diagnoses were clinical symptoms, serum thyroxine and TRAb, thyroid ultrasound and orbital computed tomography. The CDR3 sequence is 15 residues long. V was shortened by 8 bases and J by 1 base, with 17 bases between the two germline ends. The germline V gene encodes CDR1 MDHEN and CDR2 SYDVKM. Details on this clonotype: A much larger clonotype is one base distant, so this may be a read error.

Researchers took RNA transcripts and amplified the TCR beta CDR3 regions from them. Initially, a first-round RT-PCR of the TCR CDR3 employed the HTBI primer set. In TCRdb, the multiplex PCR reads were re-called with MiXCR into one record per CDR3 protein. This table has hundreds of thousands of distinct CDR3 sequences, under 25% appearing once. The TCR comes from a man aged 30 to 45 with Graves' ophthalmopathy. V and J are TRBV28 and TRBJ1-1, with a possible D match to TRBD1 (5 bases). Source material: blood. CDR3 loop: CASPPSEGTNTEAFF. Written as DNA, the CDR3 is TGTGCCAGCCCTCCCTCAGAGGGGACGAACACTGAAGCTTTCTTT.